This T cell receptor beta chain was observed in a study of cytomegalovirus exposure and HLA in healthy donors. Study findings and constraints: Listed as cytomegalovirus-associated were more than 150 TCR beta chains. Presence/absence comparisons presumed near-even sequencing depth among donors. Among CMV-associated TCR beta chains, most appeared HLA-restricted in a later analysis. Available immune exposure information covered CMV serostatus only.

Comments on this clone: No antigen is known for it.

It was with 60 Vbeta and 13 Jbeta primers that the PCR ran. Sequenced by immunoSEQ multiplex PCR; TCRdb stores in-frame clones only, minus some. In the table there are over 100,000 clones, around 80% of which are singletons. The CDR3 runs to 14 residues. In germline, CDR1 is GTSNPN, CDR2 SVGIG (reference sequence). J lost 7 bases, V lost 5 bases, and 8 bases had no gene match. The genes are TRBV30 and TRBJ2-2; 9 nucleotides line up with TRBD2. Sequencing was carried out using PBMCs. The TCR sequence derives from a man younger than 45 in good health and CMV-seropositive. The CDR3 sequence: CAWQLAGIIGELFF. The CDR3 nucleotides are TGTGCCTGGCAGCTAGCGGGGATAATCGGGGAGCTGTTTTTT.